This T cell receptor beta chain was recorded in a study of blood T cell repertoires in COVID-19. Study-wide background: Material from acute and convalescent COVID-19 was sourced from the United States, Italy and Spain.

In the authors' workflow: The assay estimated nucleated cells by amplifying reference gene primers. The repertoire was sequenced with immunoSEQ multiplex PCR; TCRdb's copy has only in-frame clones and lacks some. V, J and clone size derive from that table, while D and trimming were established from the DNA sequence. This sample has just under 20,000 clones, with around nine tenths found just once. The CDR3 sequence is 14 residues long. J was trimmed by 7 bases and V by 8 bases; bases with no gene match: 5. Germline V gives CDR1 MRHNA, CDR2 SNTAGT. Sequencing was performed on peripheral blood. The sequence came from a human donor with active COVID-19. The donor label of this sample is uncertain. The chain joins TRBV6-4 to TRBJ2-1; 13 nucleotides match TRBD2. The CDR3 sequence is CASARLAGGNEQFF. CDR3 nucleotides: TGTGCCAGCGCGCGACTAGCGGGAGGAAATGAGCAGTTCTTC.